A single sample gave rise to the 27 T cell receptor beta chains below, sequenced in a study of cytomegalovirus exposure and HLA in healthy donors. Researchers ran the PCR with 60 Vbeta and 13 Jbeta primers. Using immunoSEQ multiplex PCR, the repertoire was profiled, and TCRdb retains in-frame clones only, with some absent. The table has about 180,000 clones, roughly 77% seen once. Source material: PBMCs. These receptors were obtained from a woman aged 25 to 39 in good health and CMV-seronegative.

The rearrangement uses TRBV11-2 and TRBJ2-3; D not certain. The CDR3 runs to 15 residues. Trimming removed 1 base from V and 5 bases from J, with 13 bases in between. CDR1 is SGHAT, CDR2 FQNNGV, per germline. CDR3 sequence: CASSLGSPPIDTQYF. The CDR3 DNA follows: TGTGCCAGCAGCTTAGGCTCCCCCCCTATAGATACGCAGTATTTT.

The chain uses TRBV20-1 and TRBJ2-1; the match to TRBD1 covers 7 bases. The V gene end was trimmed by 6 bases and the J gene end by 9 bases; junction bases not matched to a gene: 5. In germline, CDR1 is DFQATT, CDR2 SNEGSKA (reference sequence). This CDR3 contains 11 residues. The CDR3 sequence: CSAHRGGEQFF. The CDR3 bases are TGCAGTGCCCACAGGGGTGGTGAGCAGTTCTTC.

This clone was counted a single time. The V and J genes are TRBV6-1 and TRBJ1-5, with D possibly being TRBD1 (5 bases). CDR3 length: 13 amino acids. Looked up from germline, CDR1 is MNHNS and CDR2 is SASEGT. The ends were cut back, 4 bases at V and 1 base at J, with 5 bases in the middle. CDR3 amino acids: CASSGQSNQPQHF. The DNA of the CDR3 is TGTGCCAGCAGTGGACAGAGCAATCAGCCCCAGCATTTT.

The V and J genes are TRBV2 and TRBJ2-7, with 7 bases aligning to TRBD1. V lost 0 bases, J lost 6 bases, and 8 bases stayed unmatched. Germline loops: CDR1 SNHLY, CDR2 FYNNEI. This CDR3 region has 15 residues. The CDR3 region is CASSEAATGYAEQYF. The CDR3 DNA follows: TGTGCCAGCAGTGAAGCGGCGACAGGGTACGCCGAGCAGTACTTC.

The rearrangement uses TRBV7-9 and TRBJ2-3; D possibly corresponds to TRBD2 (5 bases). Looked up from germline, CDR1 is SEHNR and CDR2 is FQNEAQ (reference sequence). Trimming took off 5 bases at V and 2 bases at J, with 11 bases between the two ends. The CDR3 sequence is 14 residues long. The CDR3 region has the DNA TGTGCCAGCAGCGCCCGAGGGCTCACAGATACGCAGTATTTT. Residues: CASSARGLTDTQYF.

This sequence joins TRBV4-1 and TRBJ1-1; D perhaps matches TRBD1 (5 bases). The germline V gene has CDR1 MGHRA and CDR2 YSYEKL. Trimming left V 0 bases short and J 4 bases short, with 12 bases between. This CDR3 is 15 amino acids long. The CDR3 DNA follows: TGCGCCAGCAGCCAAGAGGGCAGGGTTGGCACTGAAGCTTTCTTT. It translates to CASSQEGRVGTEAFF.

V gene TRBV6-6 combines with J gene TRBJ1-6; maybe TRBD1 (5 bases). CDR3 length equals 14 residues. The V and J ends lost 0 bases and 8 bases respectively, with 8 bases between them. Germline loops: CDR1 MNHNY, CDR2 SVGAGI (reference sequence). CDR3 residues: CASSYSGRDSPLHF. In nucleotides, the CDR3 is TGTGCCAGCAGTTACTCGGGCAGGGATTCACCCCTCCACTTT.

The rearrangement links TRBV30 to TRBJ1-2; a possible D gene is TRBD1 (6 bases). From germline, CDR1 is GTSNPN and CDR2 SVGIG (reference sequence). The CDR3 has 13 residues. V shed 8 bases and J shed 5 bases, with 18 bases lying between them. The CDR3 protein is CAGPGTKEYGYTF. The DNA for the CDR3 is TGTGCCGGGCCCGGGACAAAGGAGTATGGCTACACCTTC.

This clone was found a few times. The chain has TRBV7-3 and TRBJ2-1; 8 bases line up with TRBD2. V gave up 11 bases and J gave up 10 bases; unmatched junction bases: 13. Looked up from germline, CDR1 is SGHTA and CDR2 is FQGTGA. The CDR3 length is 13 residues. This CDR3 reads CASGGGREEEQFF. As DNA, the CDR3 is TGTGCCTCCGGGGGGGGTCGAGAGGAGGAGCAGTTCTTC.

In its sample, this clone was seen a few times. CDR3 region: CASSVGRGGNQPQHF. In DNA form, the CDR3 reads TGTGCCAGCAGTGTGGGCAGGGGGGGCAATCAGCCCCAGCATTTT. The gene calls are TRBV6-1 and TRBJ1-5; 7 nucleotides agree with TRBD1. V shed 4 bases and J 2 bases; nucleotides not matched to a gene: 5. Germline loops: CDR1 MNHNS, CDR2 SASEGT. The CDR3 spans 15 residues.

The V and J genes are TRBV4-2 and TRBJ1-3; no reliable D call. The V end was cut by 2 bases, the J end by 0 bases, with 11 bases between. CDR3 length: 16 amino acids. CDR1 and CDR2 (germline): LGHNA, YNFKEQ. CDR3 coding DNA: TGTGCCAGCAGCCAAACGAGAGCGAACTCTGGAAACACCATATATTTT. Its translation: CASSQTRANSGNTIYF.

The rearrangement joins TRBV7-2 to TRBJ1-2; perhaps TRBD1 as D (6 bases). Germline CDR1 SGHTA, CDR2 FQGNSA. V lost 2 bases and J 8 bases, leaving 9 bases between the germline ends. The CDR3 covers 12 residues. This CDR3 is CASSLRGGGYTF. The CDR3 coding sequence is TGTGCCAGCAGCTTAAGAGGGGGAGGCTACACCTTC.

This clone has only one observation. This chain connects TRBV7-2 to TRBJ1-1; 9 bases are a match to TRBD1. CDR1 and CDR2 from the germline V gene are SGHTA and FQGNSA. The junction had 9 bases not matched to a gene; V was cut back by 5 bases and J by 5 bases. The CDR3 sequence is 15 residues long. The DNA for the CDR3 is TGTGCCAGCAGCCTACTCGACAGGGGGGGAACTGAAGCTTTCTTT. Translation gives CASSLLDRGGTEAFF. The full variable domain, completed using reference TRBV7-2 and TRBJ1-1, is GAGVSQSPSNKVTEKGKDVELRCDPISGHTALYWYRQSLGQGLEFLIYFQGNSAPDKSGLPSDRFSAERTGGSVSTLTIQRTQQEDSAVYLCASSLLDRGGTEAFFGQGTRLTVV.

This clone occurred once. The gene calls are TRBV7-6 and TRBJ2-7, with a weak D call TRBD1 (6 bases). The ends were cut back, 1 base at V and 3 bases at J, with 10 bases in the middle. Germline V gives CDR1 SGHVS, CDR2 FNYEAQ. This CDR3 contains 14 residues. This CDR3 reads CASSLVATGYEQYF. The CDR3 coding sequence is TGTGCCAGCAGCTTAGTCGCGACAGGCTACGAGCAGTACTTC. Variable domain in full (rest from reference TRBV7-6 and TRBJ2-7): GAGVSQSPRYKVTKRGQDVALRCDPISGHVSLYWYRQALGQGPEFLTYFNYEAQQDKSGLPNDRFSAERPEGSISTLTIQRTEQRDSAMYRCASSLVATGYEQYFGPGTRLTVT.

This clone was observed a handful of times. The chain has TRBV5-6 and TRBJ1-1; D might be TRBD1 (5 bases). The CDR3 is 12 amino acids. CDR1 is SGHDT and CDR2 is YYEEEE in the germline V gene. V was cut by 6 bases and J by 6 bases, with 12 bases left in between. CDR3 in DNA: TGTGCCAGCACCAGGGATCTCTCTGAAGCTTTCTTT. It encodes CASTRDLSEAFF.

V usage is TRBV19 and J usage is TRBJ2-7; 11 nucleotides match TRBD2. The CDR3 extends over 16 amino acids. V lost 3 bases and J lost 6; bases outside the gene matches: 10. Germline assignment: CDR1 LNHDA and CDR2 SQIVND (reference sequence). The DNA for the CDR3 is TGTGCCAGTAGTATCCTCCCAACTAGCGGGGGAATCGAGCAGTACTTC. It encodes CASSILPTSGGIEQYF.

The chain links TRBV5-6 to TRBJ2-1; D not resolved. The CDR3 is made up of 11 amino acids. Germline CDR1 reads SGHDT; CDR2 reads YYEEEE. V gave up 3 bases and J gave up 10 bases, with 8 bases separating them. CDR3 DNA: TGTGCCAGCAGCTCTACCCAAGAGCAGTTCTTC. It yields the protein CASSSTQEQFF.

The J gene is TRBJ2-3, the V gene TRBV30; D gene unclear. The CDR3 consists of 11 residues. The germline V and J ends were trimmed by 3 bases and 10 bases, with 11 bases remaining between them. Germline CDR1 and CDR2: GTSNPN and SVGIG (reference sequence). The CDR3 sequence: CAWSPLNAQYF. The CDR3 DNA follows: TGTGCCTGGAGCCCCCTAAACGCGCAGTATTTT.

The rearrangement joins TRBV30 to TRBJ1-4; maybe TRBD1 (5 bases). V was pared by 5 bases and J by 5 bases, with 12 bases between. This CDR3 contains 13 residues. Germline V gene sequence: CDR1 GTSNPN, CDR2 SVGIG (reference sequence). In nucleotides, the CDR3 is TGTGCCTGGGCGGCCGGGGGAAATGAAAAACTGTTTTTT. As protein: CAWAAGGNEKLFF.

The V gene is TRBV7-3, the J gene TRBJ1-1; D is undetermined. CDR1 is SGHTA and CDR2 is FQGTGA in the germline V gene. This CDR3 has 14 residues. V was pared by 2 bases and J by 1 base, with 8 bases between. The CDR3 nucleotides are TGTGCCAGCAGCTTACAAGCGGGGAACACTGAAGCTTTCTTT. Translated, it gives CASSLQAGNTEAFF.

The V call is TRBV7-9, the J call TRBJ1-1, with 7 positions matching TRBD1. Germline CDR1 is SEHNR and CDR2 is FQNEAQ (reference sequence). This CDR3 comprises 15 residues. The junction had 10 bases not matched to a gene; V was cut back by 8 bases and J by 1 base. The CDR3 nucleotides read TGTGCCAGCCTAGACCTGACAGGGTCGAACACTGAAGCTTTCTTT. This encodes CASLDLTGSNTEAFF.

This rearrangement joins TRBV7-2 to TRBJ1-2; 7 bases agree with TRBD1. The CDR3 loop spans 14 amino acids. Germline CDR1 reads SGHTA; CDR2 reads FQGNSA. V lost 7 bases, J lost 5 bases, and 10 bases stayed unmatched. The chain's CDR3 is CASIQTQGRYGYTF. The CDR3 region has the DNA TGTGCCAGCATCCAGACACAGGGGAGGTATGGCTACACCTTC. The full variable domain, its missing parts supplied by reference TRBV7-2 and TRBJ1-2, is GAGVSQSPSNKVTEKGKDVELRCDPISGHTALYWYRQSLGQGLEFLIYFQGNSAPDKSGLPSDRFSAERTGGSVSTLTIQRTQQEDSAVYLCASIQTQGRYGYTFGSGTRLTVV.

This chain uses TRBV7-6 with TRBJ2-5, with D hard to call. Looked up from germline, CDR1 is SGHVS and CDR2 is FNYEAQ. CDR3 size: 14 residues. With 3 bases removed from V and 1 base from J, the gap between germline ends came to 9 bases. CDR3 residues: CASSFQVFQETQYF. CDR3 nucleotides: TGTGCCAGCAGCTTTCAGGTGTTCCAAGAGACCCAGTACTTC.

The chain links TRBV7-2 to TRBJ2-2; D gene ambiguous. Trimming stripped 4 bases from V and 1 base from J, with 10 bases between. The CDR3 runs 15 residues. From germline, CDR1 is SGHTA and CDR2 FQGNSA. The chain's CDR3 is CASSSNPQNTGELFF. In nucleotides, the CDR3 is TGTGCCAGCAGCTCCAACCCACAGAACACCGGGGAGCTGTTTTTT. Together with reference TRBV7-2 and TRBJ2-2, the CDR3 gives the full variable domain: GAGVSQSPSNKVTEKGKDVELRCDPISGHTALYWYRQSLGQGLEFLIYFQGNSAPDKSGLPSDRFSAERTGGSVSTLTIQRTQQEDSAVYLCASSSNPQNTGELFFGEGSRLTVL.

The chain uses TRBV7-9 and TRBJ2-3, with D possibly TRBD1 on 6 matching bases. Germline CDR1 reads SEHNR; CDR2 reads FQNEAQ (reference sequence). This CDR3 spans 14 amino acids. Trimming took off 5 bases at V and 6 bases at J, with 15 bases between the two ends. As DNA, the CDR3 is TGTGCCAGCAGCCAAGACCGAAGGGGGGATACGCAGTATTTT. Amino acids: CASSQDRRGDTQYF.

V gene TRBV7-3 combines with J gene TRBJ2-7, with a tentative D call TRBD2 (6 bases). The CDR3 runs 12 residues. CDR1 and CDR2 from the germline V gene are SGHTA and FQGTGA. V lost 4 bases and J lost 7, with 11 bases in between. The CDR3 reads CASSWVGGEQYF. Written as DNA, the CDR3 is TGTGCCAGCAGCTGGGTCGGAGGGGAGCAGTACTTC.

V gene TRBV7-2 combines with J gene TRBJ1-1; D is possibly TRBD1 (5 bases). Deletions cut 5 bases from V and 3 bases from J, with 16 bases between. CDR1 is SGHTA, CDR2 FQGNSA, per germline. This CDR3 comprises 15 residues. CDR3 amino acids: CASSPLRLGDTEAFF. CDR3 in DNA: TGTGCCAGCAGCCCCCTGCGACTAGGGGACACTGAAGCTTTCTTT.